Shown below are 21 T cell receptor beta chains from a single sample sequenced in a study of T cell responses to AZD1222 COVID-19 vaccine. TCRdb keeps only in-frame clones here, not all; method: immunoSEQ multiplex PCR. This table has 140,000 or so clones, under 95% appearing once. The sample consisted of peripheral blood, taken 28 days after the second AZD1222 dose. Receptors originate from an adult who received the AZD1222 COVID-19 vaccine.

The rearrangement links TRBV5-1 to TRBJ2-5; D is undetermined. The germline CDR1 and CDR2 sequences are SGHRS and YFSETQ. The germline V and J ends were trimmed by 6 bases and 1 base, with 10 bases remaining between them. The CDR3 has 13 residues. The CDR3 loop reads CASNRALQETQYF. The CDR3 nucleotides are TGCGCCAGCAATAGGGCCCTCCAAGAGACCCAGTACTTC.

V is TRBV5-4 and J is TRBJ2-3, with TRBD2 matching over 8 bases. The trim removed 0 bases at V and 0 bases at J, leaving 3 bases unmatched. Germline assignment: CDR1 SGHNT and CDR2 YYREEE (reference sequence). The CDR3 is made up of 16 amino acids. The CDR3 nucleotides read TGTGCCAGCAGCTTGGCCGAGCGGGGGAGCACAGATACGCAGTATTTT. Translation gives CASSLAERGSTDTQYF.

V is TRBV9 and J is TRBJ1-2, with 11 bases matching TRBD1. Per germline, CDR1 SGDLS and CDR2 YYNGEE. CDR3 length: 16 amino acids. V dropped 0 bases and J dropped 2; count of bases not matched to a gene: 3. CDR3: CASSVARDRGNYGYTF. The CDR3 coding sequence is TGTGCCAGCAGCGTAGCCCGGGACAGGGGGAACTATGGCTACACCTTC.

This chain uses TRBV5-1 with TRBJ1-1; D perhaps matches TRBD1 (5 bases). V lost 2 bases and J 0 bases, leaving 8 bases between the germline ends. This CDR3 has 14 amino acids. CDR1 and CDR2 (germline): SGHRS, YFSETQ. CDR3 sequence (DNA): TGCGCCAGCAGCTTTGGGGGATTGAACACTGAAGCTTTCTTT. Amino acids: CASSFGGLNTEAFF.

The J gene is TRBJ1-5, the V gene TRBV28, with 9 bases matching TRBD1. Germline values: CDR1 MDHEN, CDR2 SYDVKM. With V trimmed by 6 bases and J by 7 bases, 7 bases remained unmatched. The CDR3 runs 14 residues. DNA for the CDR3: TGTGCCAGCAGACCTCAACAGGGGGCGCAGCCCCAGCATTTT. Translating gives CASRPQQGAQPQHF.

The chain employs TRBV3-1 (or the pseudogene TRBV3-2) and TRBJ2-7, with 14 bases aligning to TRBD2. CDR1 and CDR2 from the germline V gene are LGHDT and YNNKEL (reference sequence). V lost 4 bases, J lost 7 bases, and 6 bases stayed unmatched. The CDR3 extends over 15 amino acids. CDR3 nucleotide sequence: TGTGCCAGCAGCCTGACTAGCGGGGGGGCTCGTGAGCAGTACTTC. It translates to CASSLTSGGAREQYF.

This clone was recorded a few times. The chain uses TRBV27 and TRBJ1-2; possible D gene TRBD1, 6 bases. The germline V and J ends were trimmed by 5 bases and 7 bases, with 20 bases remaining between them. The CDR3 has 15 residues. The germline V gene has CDR1 MNHEY and CDR2 SMNVEV (reference sequence). The CDR3 DNA reads as TGTGCCAGCAGTAACTACGGGGGCCGGGTTCTTGGCTACACCTTC. Encoded protein: CASSNYGGRVLGYTF.

The rearrangement uses TRBV2 and TRBJ2-2; D possibly matches TRBD1 or TRBD2 (7 bases each). CDR1 SNHLY and CDR2 FYNNEI come from the germline V gene. The CDR3 length is 14 residues. Trimming removed 4 bases at V and 5 bases at J, with 11 bases between. CDR3 loop: CASSARGGTGELFF. CDR3 nucleotides: TGTGCCAGCAGTGCCAGGGGGGGTACCGGGGAGCTGTTTTTT.

The chain recombines TRBV6-1 with TRBJ2-1; 11 nucleotides line up with TRBD2. CDR3 size: 16 residues. CDR1 and CDR2 from the germline V gene are MNHNS and SASEGT. V shed 4 bases and J 7 bases; nucleotides not matched to a gene: 9. The chain's CDR3 is CASSGLAGNPGNEQFF. As DNA, the CDR3 is TGTGCCAGCAGTGGACTAGCGGGAAACCCGGGGAATGAGCAGTTCTTC.

The chain uses TRBV12-5 and TRBJ2-1; D possibly corresponds to TRBD2 (5 bases). This CDR3 region has 14 residues. CDR1 and CDR2 (germline): LGHNT, FRNRAP. The germline V and J ends were trimmed by 1 base and 2 bases, with 6 bases remaining between them. CDR3 bases: TGTGCTAGTGGTTTGGCAGCGGCCTACAATGAGCAGTTCTTC. Protein product: CASGLAAAYNEQFF.

Comments on this clone: Other DNA sequences of this sample code for an identical CDR3. The chain links TRBV18 to TRBJ2-3, with 13 bases fitting TRBD2. With V trimmed by 1 base and J by 1 base, 2 bases remained unmatched. The CDR3 runs to 17 residues. Per the germline V gene, CDR1 is KGHSH and CDR2 is LQKENI. The CDR3, as DNA: TGTGCCAGCTCACCACGACTAGCGGGGGGCCGCACAGATACGCAGTATTTT. Encoded protein: CASSPRLAGGRTDTQYF.

The V and J genes are TRBV6-5 and TRBJ1-1; TRBD1 aligns across 7 bases. V dropped 0 bases and J dropped 1; count of bases not matched to a gene: 5. Germline V gives CDR1 MNHEY, CDR2 SVGAGI. The CDR3 is 16 amino acids. The CDR3, as DNA: TGTGCCAGCAGTTACTCGACAGGGAGGTCGAACACTGAAGCTTTCTTT. This sequence encodes CASSYSTGRSNTEAFF.

The genes are TRBV9 and TRBJ2-7; perhaps TRBD2 as D (6 bases). This CDR3 is built from 14 residues. V shed 4 bases and J shed 6 bases, with 17 bases lying between them. Germline V gene sequence: CDR1 SGDLS, CDR2 YYNGEE. CDR3 region: CASSTRTTSPEQYF. CDR3 nucleotide sequence: TGTGCCAGCAGCACCCGGACTACCTCTCCCGAGCAGTACTTC.

This chain joins TRBV27 and TRBJ1-2; D not resolved. The CDR3 consists of 15 residues. The germline CDR1 and CDR2 sequences are MNHEY and SMNVEV (reference sequence). The V end was cut by 3 bases, the J end by 0 bases, with 11 bases between. CDR3 amino acids: CASSFSGRANYGYTF. The CDR3 coding sequence is TGTGCCAGCAGTTTCAGTGGGCGAGCTAACTATGGCTACACCTTC.

The V call is TRBV7-9, the J call TRBJ1-2; 7 bases map to TRBD1. Trimming cost V 5 bases and J 8 bases; bases outside gene matches: 5. CDR1 is SEHNR and CDR2 is FQNEAQ in the germline V gene (reference sequence). This CDR3 comprises 12 residues. In DNA form, the CDR3 reads TGTGCCAGCAGCCTAGACAGGGAAGGCTACACCTTC. It encodes CASSLDREGYTF. Combining the CDR3 with reference TRBV7-9 and TRBJ1-2 gives the whole variable domain DTGVSQNPRHKITKRGQNVTFRCDPISEHNRLYWYRQTLGQGPEFLTYFQNEAQLEKSRLLSDRFSAERPKGSFSTLEIQRTEQGDSAMYLCASSLDREGYTFGSGTRLTVV.

This clone showed up just a few times. This chain uses TRBV7-2 with TRBJ1-5, with 12 bases aligning to TRBD1. CDR3 length: 17 residues. V gave up 4 bases and J gave up 4 bases; unmatched junction bases: 8. CDR1 is SGHTA and CDR2 is FQGNSA in the germline V gene. For the CDR3, the DNA is TGTGCCAGCAGCTCGACCGGGACAGGGGGCGGAAATCAGCCCCAGCATTTT. Its translation: CASSSTGTGGGNQPQHF.

The chain carries TRBV4-1 and TRBJ1-2, with TRBD1 as a possible D gene (6 bases). The CDR3 is 15 amino acids. The germline gives CDR1 MGHRA, CDR2 YSYEKL. V lost 0 bases, J lost 5 bases, and 13 bases lay in between. This chain's CDR3 is CASSQDRGGRYGYTF. For the CDR3, the DNA is TGCGCCAGCAGCCAAGATAGGGGGGGCCGTTATGGCTACACCTTC.

V and J are TRBV2 and TRBJ2-1, with a tentative D call TRBD2 (6 bases). Germline V lookup: CDR1 SNHLY, CDR2 FYNNEI. There are 16 residues in the CDR3. Trimming pared 3 bases from V and 4 bases from J, leaving 16 bases between. CDR3 coding DNA: TGTGCCAGCAGTGATACGGGCGGTGGGAGGTACAATGAGCAGTTCTTC. It is translated as CASSDTGGGRYNEQFF. The full variable domain, completed using reference TRBV2 and TRBJ2-1, is EPEVTQTPSHQVTQMGQEVILRCVPISNHLYFYWYRQILGQKVEFLVSFYNNEISEKSEIFDDQFSVERPDGSNFTLKIRSTKLEDSAMYFCASSDTGGGRYNEQFFGPGTRLTVL.

The rearrangement joins TRBV6-5 to TRBJ2-1; D uncertain. The CDR3 consists of 15 residues. The V and J ends lost 6 bases and 0 bases respectively, with 12 bases between them. From germline, CDR1 is MNHEY and CDR2 SVGAGI. In nucleotides, the CDR3 is TGTGCCAGCAGCCTAAGCAAAAGCTCCTACAATGAGCAGTTCTTC. This encodes CASSLSKSSYNEQFF.

The J gene is TRBJ2-1, the V gene TRBV7-9, with D tentatively TRBD2 (5 bases). CDR3 size: 14 residues. Germline lookup yields CDR1 SEHNR and CDR2 FQNEAQ (reference sequence). V was cut by 3 bases and J by 8 bases, with 14 bases left in between. The CDR3 region has the DNA TGTGCCAGCAGCTTGACAAGGAGGCACGATGAGCAGTTCTTC. The encoded protein is CASSLTRRHDEQFF. The full variable domain, rest sourced from reference TRBV7-9 and TRBJ2-1, is DTGVSQNPRHKITKRGQNVTFRCDPISEHNRLYWYRQTLGQGPEFLTYFQNEAQLEKSRLLSDRFSAERPKGSFSTLEIQRTEQGDSAMYLCASSLTRRHDEQFFGPGTRLTVL.

The count of this clone is one. The genes are TRBV5-1 and TRBJ1-5, with D perhaps matching TRBD1 (5 bases). There are 15 residues in the CDR3. Between the trimmed V and J ends, which lost 4 bases and 5 bases, there was a span of 16 bases. Germline V gene data show CDR1 as SGHRS and CDR2 as YFSETQ. The CDR3 region has the DNA TGCGCCAGCAGCCCGGGTGGGGGAGGGGATCAGCCCCAGCATTTT. Translating it yields CASSPGGGGDQPQHF. The variable domain in full, completed from reference TRBV5-1 and TRBJ1-5, reads KAGVTQTPRYLIKTRGQQVTLSCSPISGHRSVSWYQQTPGQGLQFLFEYFSETQRNKGNFPGRFSGRQFSNSRSEMNVSTLELGDSALYLCASSPGGGGDQPQHFGDGTRLSIL.